One and the same sample provided the 10 T cell receptor beta chains below, sequenced in a study of CD8 T cells in Susac syndrome. With random hexamers, reverse transcription was performed on about 0.5 to 1 ug of RNA. MiXCR was run by TCRdb on the immunoSEQ multiplex PCR reads, yielding one entry per CDR3 protein. The profile covers roughly 190,000 distinct CDR3 sequences, with approximately 94% appearing a single time and around 0.092% taken by the ten largest. Material for sequencing was CD4+ T cells from PBMCs. Every receptor here comes from a human donor with Susac syndrome.

The rearrangement uses TRBV6-5 and TRBJ2-7; D is undetermined. Germline loops: CDR1 MNHEY, CDR2 SVGAGI. CDR3 size: 13 residues. Trimming shortened V by 0 bases and J by 2 bases, and 5 bases separated the two germline ends. The chain's CDR3 is CASSYSRTYEQYF. Written as DNA, the CDR3 is TGTGCCAGCAGTTACTCCAGAACCTACGAGCAGTACTTC.

The gene calls are TRBV3-1 and TRBJ2-1, with TRBD2 matching 11 bases. CDR1 is LGHDT and CDR2 is YNNKEL in the germline V gene (reference sequence). CDR3 size: 15 residues. The junction had 4 bases not matched to a gene; V was cut back by 1 base and J by 8 bases. The CDR3 DNA follows: TGTGCCAGCAGCCAAGGCCTAGCGGGGGGCCATGAGCAGTTCTTC. Its protein is CASSQGLAGGHEQFF.

V and J are TRBV18 and TRBJ2-1; 8 bases agree with TRBD1. The CDR3 extends over 13 amino acids. Germline-derived CDR1 and CDR2 are KGHSH and LQKENI. Unmatched junction bases numbered 0, after V lost 3 bases and J lost 5 bases. This CDR3 reads CASSPTGDNEQFF. The CDR3 DNA follows: TGTGCCAGCTCACCGACAGGGGACAATGAGCAGTTCTTC.

V gene TRBV3-1 combines with J gene TRBJ2-7; D is possibly TRBD1 (5 bases). This CDR3 is built from 13 residues. The V gene's germline CDR1 is LGHDT and CDR2 YNNKEL (reference sequence). Trimming took off 1 base at V and 5 bases at J, with 9 bases between the two ends. The chain's CDR3 is CASSQVGAHEQYF. CDR3 nucleotide sequence: TGTGCCAGCAGCCAAGTAGGGGCCCACGAGCAGTACTTC.

V gene TRBV6-5 combines with J gene TRBJ1-2, with D unclear. The CDR3 loop spans 14 amino acids. V lost 0 bases, J lost 11 bases, and 16 bases lay in between. CDR1 MNHEY and CDR2 SVGAGI come from the germline V gene. The chain's CDR3 is CASSYSGGRKGYTF. The CDR3 nucleotides are TGTGCCAGCAGTTACTCGGGTGGGAGAAAGGGTTACACCTTC.

V gene TRBV20-1 combines with J gene TRBJ2-5; 7 nucleotides agree with TRBD1. V shed 1 base and J 2 bases; nucleotides not matched to a gene: 4. The CDR3 has 14 amino acids. The V gene's germline CDR1 is DFQATT and CDR2 SNEGSKA (reference sequence). CDR3 amino acids: CSARAPGGQETQYF. CDR3 DNA sequence: TGCAGTGCTAGAGCCCCAGGGGGACAAGAGACCCAGTACTTC.

V usage is TRBV2 and J usage is TRBJ1-5, with TRBD1 matching over 7 bases. Per germline, CDR1 SNHLY and CDR2 FYNNEI. This CDR3 spans 14 amino acids. The ends lost 4 bases at V and 3 bases at J; junction bases unmatched: 3. As DNA, the CDR3 is TGTGCCAGCAGTGTGGGACAGTACAATCAGCCCCAGCATTTT. Translated: CASSVGQYNQPQHF.

The chain employs TRBV2 and TRBJ1-2; D gene unclear. Trimming left V 4 bases short and J 8 bases short, with 11 bases between. Per the germline V gene, CDR1 is SNHLY and CDR2 is FYNNEI. The length of the CDR3 is 12 residues. Here the CDR3 reads CASSGQLWGYTF. In DNA form, the CDR3 reads TGTGCCAGCAGTGGGCAGCTATGGGGCTACACCTTC.

The rearrangement joins TRBV29-1 to TRBJ2-6; 9 bases map to TRBD1. Trimming took 7 bases from V and 0 from J; bases not matched to a gene: 7. CDR3 size: 16 residues. CDR1 SQVTM and CDR2 ANQGSEA come from the germline V gene. The CDR3 is CSAWDRDRSGANVLTF. CDR3 nucleotide sequence: TGCAGCGCTTGGGACAGGGACCGCTCTGGGGCCAACGTCCTGACTTTC.

V and J are TRBV3-1 and TRBJ1-2; D perhaps matches TRBD1 (5 bases). Germline V gene lookup returns CDR1 LGHDT and CDR2 YNNKEL (reference sequence). V shed 3 bases and J shed 6 bases, with 14 bases lying between them. The CDR3 runs 14 residues. The chain's CDR3 is CASSHRRGINGYTF. CDR3 nucleotide sequence: TGTGCCAGCAGCCACAGACGGGGGATCAATGGCTACACCTTC.